The 29 T cell receptor beta chains below all came from one sample that was sequenced in a study of blood T cell repertoires in COVID-19. Sequencing was performed with immunoSEQ multiplex PCR; in TCRdb, only in-frame clones are kept and a portion is missing. The sample holds 110,000 to 150,000 clones, around 80% seen once. Sequencing was performed on PBMCs or T cells enriched from blood (not recorded which). The receptors derive from a woman between 45 and 65 years old who had recovered from COVID-19.

V is TRBV6-1 and J is TRBJ2-2; no reliable D call. The V and J ends lost 2 bases and 7 bases respectively, with 11 bases between them. The germline gives CDR1 MNHNS, CDR2 SASEGT. The CDR3 runs 14 residues. The CDR3 nucleotides read TGTGCCAGCAGTGAAAGGCCAGGCCTCGGGGAGCTGTTTTTT. As protein: CASSERPGLGELFF.

This chain connects TRBV9 to TRBJ2-1; 12 positions match TRBD1. V shed 0 bases, J shed 6 bases, and the junction held 4 bases outside the gene matches. CDR1 is SGDLS, CDR2 YYNGEE, per germline. This CDR3 comprises 16 residues. The CDR3 nucleotides read TGTGCCAGCAGCGTAGAACCGGGACAGGGGGCCAATGAGCAGTTCTTC. Translated: CASSVEPGQGANEQFF.

The rearrangement joins TRBV3-1 (or the pseudogene TRBV3-2) to TRBJ1-1; a possible D gene is TRBD1 (5 bases). The V and J ends lost 4 bases and 4 bases respectively, with 13 bases between them. The CDR3 has 14 residues. Per the germline V gene, CDR1 is LGHDT and CDR2 is YNNKEL (reference sequence). This chain's CDR3 is CASSPPKGFTEAFF. As DNA, the CDR3 is TGTGCCAGCAGCCCCCCGAAGGGGTTCACTGAAGCTTTCTTT.

V is TRBV9 and J is TRBJ1-4, with 8 nucleotides matching TRBD1. Looked up from germline, CDR1 is SGDLS and CDR2 is YYNGEE. V trimming: 3 bases; J trimming: 6 bases; junction bases outside the gene matches: 7. The CDR3 covers 15 residues. Written as DNA, the CDR3 is TGTGCCAGCAGCGCCAGGACAGGGCGGGATGAAAAACTGTTTTTT. This gives the protein CASSARTGRDEKLFF.

The chain carries TRBV7-8 and TRBJ1-1; D is perhaps TRBD1 (6 bases). Germline CDR1 and CDR2: SGHVS and FQNEAQ. V was shortened by 3 bases and J by 5 bases, with 16 bases between the two germline ends. This CDR3 contains 15 residues. The CDR3 is CASSFQQGIGTEAFF. In DNA, the CDR3 is TGTGCCAGCAGCTTCCAACAGGGAATTGGGACTGAAGCTTTCTTT.

The chain carries TRBV19 and TRBJ1-3; TRBD1 matches 8 bases. Germline CDR1 and CDR2: LNHDA and SQIVND (reference sequence). The CDR3 covers 15 residues. CDR3 protein: CGEGTGGESGNTIYF. In DNA form, the CDR3 reads TGTGGAGAAGGTACAGGGGGAGAATCTGGAAACACCATATATTTT.

The CDR3 is CASSGLAGVQYV. The CDR3 DNA is TGTGCCAGCAGTGGACTAGCGGGGGTCCAGTACGTC. The rearrangement uses TRBV2 and TRBJ2-7, with 12 bases fitting TRBD2. Germline V gives CDR1 SNHLY, CDR2 FYNNEI. The CDR3 runs to 12 residues. Losses at the gene ends were 4 bases for V and 10 bases for J; bases not matched to a gene: 2.

The chain combines TRBV12-3 or TRBV12-4 with TRBJ1-1; D perhaps matches TRBD1 (5 bases). The CDR3 runs to 13 residues. V lost 5 bases to trimming and J lost 6 bases, with 13 bases between them. This CDR3 is CASSPSGGAEAFF. The DNA for the CDR3 is TGTGCCAGCAGTCCATCGGGGGGGGCTGAAGCTTTCTTT.

The rearrangement uses TRBV27 and TRBJ1-2; TRBD1 matches 10 bases. The germline gives CDR1 MNHEY, CDR2 SMNVEV (reference sequence). V lost 4 bases and J lost 4; bases outside the gene matches: 9. The CDR3 extends over 16 amino acids. The CDR3 region has the DNA TGTGCCAGCAGTTATGTCGGACAGGGGGTTTCCTATGGCTACACCTTC. As protein: CASSYVGQGVSYGYTF.

The rearrangement joins TRBV18 to TRBJ2-1; weak D call: TRBD2 (6 bases). V lost 3 bases and J lost 0, with 15 bases in between. The CDR3 contains 17 residues. CDR1 and CDR2 from the germline V gene are KGHSH and LQKENI. The CDR3 DNA follows: TGTGCCAGCTCACCCCTCGGAGGGCGGGGCTCCTACAATGAGCAGTTCTTC. Encoded protein: CASSPLGGRGSYNEQFF.

The gene calls are TRBV7-8 and TRBJ2-7; 7 bases are shared with TRBD1. CDR1 and CDR2 from the germline V gene are SGHVS and FQNEAQ. The CDR3 has 15 amino acids. With 6 bases clipped from V and 6 bases from J, the junction kept 14 bases outside the gene matches. CDR3 sequence: CASSWLRGRSLEQYF. Written as DNA, the CDR3 is TGTGCCAGCAGTTGGCTTAGGGGGCGTTCCCTCGAGCAGTACTTC.

V usage is TRBV3-1 (or the pseudogene TRBV3-2) and J usage is TRBJ2-7; D is ambiguous. The CDR3 is made up of 13 amino acids. CDR1 is LGHDT and CDR2 is YNNKEL in the germline V gene (reference sequence). With 4 bases removed from V and 7 bases from J, the gap between germline ends came to 14 bases. The CDR3 nucleotides are TGTGCCAGCAGCCCCACAAGGTACGGGGAGCAGTACGTC. It translates to CASSPTRYGEQYV.

V usage is TRBV2 and J usage is TRBJ1-4; perhaps TRBD1 as D (5 bases). The CDR3 consists of 16 residues. V lost 9 bases to trimming and J lost 5 bases, with 22 bases between them. Germline CDR1 and CDR2: SNHLY and FYNNEI. The CDR3 loop is CARRGGGWDGNEKLFF. CDR3 sequence (DNA): TGTGCCAGGAGGGGAGGTGGCTGGGACGGCAATGAAAAACTGTTTTTT.

V usage is TRBV5-6 and J usage is TRBJ1-2; a weak D match, TRBD1 (5 bases). The CDR3 has 11 amino acids. The germline V gene encodes CDR1 SGHDT and CDR2 YYEEEE. Trimming removed 1 base from V and 8 bases from J, with 6 bases in between. The CDR3 sequence: CASSLHRGYTF. The CDR3 DNA sequence: TGTGCCAGCAGCTTGCACAGGGGCTACACCTTC.

The chain uses TRBV5-5 and TRBJ2-7; D unresolved. Trimming removed 0 bases from V and 4 bases from J, with 14 bases in between. CDR1 is SGHKS and CDR2 is YYEKEE in the germline V gene (reference sequence). This CDR3 is built from 15 residues. The CDR3 DNA reads as TGTGCCAGCAGCTTGGCCCCCGAGGCCCTATACGAGCAGTACGTC. It is translated as CASSLAPEALYEQYV.

CDR3: CASSKTRQGWVAKNIQYF. The CDR3 DNA reads as TGTGCCAGCAGTAAAACCAGACAGGGGTGGGTAGCCAAAAACATTCAGTACTTC. V gene TRBV7-2 combines with J gene TRBJ2-4; TRBD1 aligns across 8 bases. CDR1 and CDR2 from the germline V gene are SGHTA and FQGNSA. Trimming took 6 bases from V and 0 from J; bases not matched to a gene: 13. This CDR3 spans 18 amino acids.

The chain has TRBV5-1 and TRBJ1-1, with 7 bases lining up with TRBD1. V was clipped by 4 bases and J by 2 bases; unmatched bases: 5. The CDR3 contains 14 residues. CDR1 and CDR2 (germline): SGHRS, YFSETQ. The CDR3 here is CASSTGTANTEAFF. In DNA form, the CDR3 reads TGCGCCAGCAGCACCGGGACAGCCAACACTGAAGCTTTCTTT.

The chain uses TRBV15 and TRBJ1-5; 8 bases align to TRBD1. CDR1 and CDR2 (germline): LNHNV, YYDKDF (reference sequence). There are 15 residues in the CDR3. The trim removed 5 bases at V and 0 bases at J, leaving 3 bases unmatched. The DNA for the CDR3 is TGTGCCACCAGCGGACAGGGTGCTAGCAATCAGCCCCAGCATTTT. This gives the protein CATSGQGASNQPQHF. The full variable domain, completed using reference TRBV15 and TRBJ1-5, is DAMVIQNPRYQVTQFGKPVTLSCSQTLNHNVMYWYQQKSSQAPKLLFHYYDKDFNNEADTPDNFQSRRPNTSFCFLDIRSPGLGDTAMYLCATSGQGASNQPQHFGDGTRLSIL.

This clone has a single count. The chain carries TRBV4-1 and TRBJ2-1; TRBD2 agrees at 11 bases. The germline gives CDR1 MGHRA, CDR2 YSYEKL. This CDR3 has 17 amino acids. V was clipped by 2 bases and J by 7 bases; unmatched bases: 10. The CDR3 region has the DNA TGCGCCAGCAGCCAACCTTTAGCGGGGGGGCCAAGAAATGAGCAGTTCTTC. Protein sequence: CASSQPLAGGPRNEQFF.

V gene TRBV24-1 combines with J gene TRBJ1-3, with a weak D call TRBD1 (6 bases). The V gene lost 4 bases and the J gene lost 10 bases, with 19 bases spanning the gap. The germline V gene has CDR1 KGHDR and CDR2 SFDVKD. The length of the CDR3 is 15 residues. CDR3 amino acids: CATSDPTGPDSTIYF. DNA for the CDR3: TGTGCCACCAGTGACCCAACAGGGCCGGACTCAACCATATATTTT.

The chain uses TRBV13 and TRBJ2-7, with D maybe TRBD1 (5 bases). V was pared by 0 bases and J by 0 bases, with 6 bases between. The germline gives CDR1 PRHDT, CDR2 FYEKMQ (reference sequence). This CDR3 comprises 14 residues. Here the CDR3 DNA reads TGTGCCAGCAGCTTAGGGACAGTCTCCTACGAGCAGTACTTC. Translation: CASSLGTVSYEQYF.

The V gene is TRBV5-4, the J gene TRBJ2-3; a weak D match, TRBD2 (7 bases). The V and J ends lost 1 base and 1 base respectively, with 16 bases between them. There are 17 residues in the CDR3. Looked up from germline, CDR1 is SGHNT and CDR2 is YYREEE (reference sequence). This chain's CDR3 is CASSLLLGGAGTDTQYF. CDR3 in DNA: TGTGCCAGCAGCTTGCTTTTAGGGGGGGCCGGCACAGATACGCAGTATTTT.

V usage is TRBV5-1 and J usage is TRBJ2-3, with TRBD1 matching over 8 bases. With V trimmed by 6 bases and J by 3 bases, 12 bases remained unmatched. The CDR3 is made up of 16 amino acids. Germline V gene data show CDR1 as SGHRS and CDR2 as YFSETQ. In DNA form, the CDR3 reads TGCGCCAGCACCCTGCTCGGTGGGACAGGAACAGATACGCAGTATTTT. Translated: CASTLLGGTGTDTQYF.

This chain uses TRBV5-1 with TRBJ2-3; 7 bases line up with TRBD2. The germline gives CDR1 SGHRS, CDR2 YFSETQ. This CDR3 is 16 amino acids long. V gave up 1 base and J gave up 0 bases; unmatched junction bases: 5. The CDR3 DNA reads TGCGCCAGCAGCTTGTCAGGCGGGGGTAGCACAGATACGCAGTATTTT. Translating gives CASSLSGGGSTDTQYF.

This clone was counted between two and nine times. The rearrangement joins TRBV20-1 to TRBJ1-2; D gene uncertain. The CDR3 has 11 amino acids. Germline lookup yields CDR1 DFQATT and CDR2 SNEGSKA (reference sequence). The CDR3 DNA reads TGCAGCAGCGGGCCCGACTATGGCTACACCTTC. Its protein is CSSGPDYGYTF.

This clone was detected a few times. The rearrangement links TRBV5-4 to TRBJ1-6, with a weak D call TRBD1 (5 bases). CDR1 is SGHNT and CDR2 is YYREEE in the germline V gene (reference sequence). The length of the CDR3 is 14 residues. Deletions cut 5 bases from V and 7 bases from J, with 13 bases between. The CDR3 coding sequence is TGTGCCAGCAGTCCGGGGGAGCCAAATTCACCCCTCCACTTT. It encodes CASSPGEPNSPLHF. Supplemented by reference TRBV5-4 and TRBJ1-6, the full variable domain reads ETGVTQSPTHLIKTRGQQVTLRCSSQSGHNTVSWYQQALGQGPQFIFQYYREEENGRGNFPPRFSGLQFPNYSSELNVNALELDDSALYLCASSPGEPNSPLHFGNGTRLTVT.

This clone is a singleton in its sample. This CDR3 is CASGTGHDSPLHF. The CDR3 DNA is TGTGCCAGCGGGACAGGCCACGATTCACCCCTCCACTTT. The chain has TRBV6-5 and TRBJ1-6; 8 bases fit TRBD1. Trimming cost V 8 bases and J 8 bases; bases outside gene matches: 5. Germline CDR1 and CDR2: MNHEY and SVGAGI. This CDR3 contains 13 residues.

The V and J genes are TRBV4-1 and TRBJ2-5; tentative D call: TRBD1 (5 bases). This CDR3 has 14 amino acids. V was shortened by 1 base and J by 0 bases, with 6 bases between the two germline ends. Germline V gives CDR1 MGHRA, CDR2 YSYEKL. The DNA for the CDR3 is TGCGCCAGCAGCCAAGTCAGGGACCAAGAGACCCAGTACTTC. Its protein is CASSQVRDQETQYF.

CDR3 residues: CASSEGDGYTF. CDR3 sequence (DNA): TGTGCCAGCAGCGAGGGGGATGGCTACACCTTC. V is TRBV25-1 and J is TRBJ1-2, with D possibly being TRBD1 (6 bases). The V end was cut by 6 bases, the J end by 6 bases, with 8 bases between. Germline V gives CDR1 MGHDK, CDR2 SYGVNS. This CDR3 spans 11 amino acids.